This TCR beta chain stems from a study of technical replicates of blood from a few donors. Only one count was recorded for this clone. Unmatched junction bases numbered 4, after V lost 2 bases and J lost 6 bases. This CDR3 region has 14 residues. Looked up from germline, CDR1 is MDHEN and CDR2 is SYDVKM. Here immunoSEQ multiplex PCR was the method, and the copy in TCRdb shows in-frame clones only, minus some. The sample records about 75,000 clones, around 97% being singletons. This clonotype was obtained from a human donor in good health. The chain uses TRBV28 and TRBJ2-7; 10 bases match TRBD1. The sequencing input was T cells isolated from PBMCs. CDR3 bases: TGTGCCAGCAGTTTAGAGGACAGGGGGGTCGAGCAGTACTTC. Residues: CASSLEDRGVEQYF. The entire variable domain, with the rest obtained from reference TRBV28 and TRBJ2-7, is as follows: DVKVTQSSRYLVKRTGEKVFLECVQDMDHENMFWYRQDPGLGLRLIYFSYDVKMKEKGDIPEGYSVSREKKERFSLILESASTNQTSMYLCASSLEDRGVEQYFGPGTRLTVT.